The entry that follows covers one TCR beta chain sequence. What this receptor recognizes is not known. Qualities for individual bases were not recorded, and no much larger clone is one base off. Each collaborating institution followed its own protocols to collect whole blood in K2EDTA tubes. For TCRbeta analysis, collaborators shipped samples as frozen whole blood, isolated PBMCs, or DNA extracted from either of those sample types. Spanning cysteine to phenylalanine, the CDR3 consists of 17 amino acids. Of all the DNA, just the CDR3 is kept, 51 bases in frame from base 1. The germline V gene yields MDHEN for CDR1 and SYDVKM for CDR2. Relative to germline, V is 5 bases shorter and J is 2 bases shorter, with 16 bases between their ends. TCRbeta CDR3 regions were amplified from genomic DNA using the immunoSEQ Assay, a bias-controlled multiplex PCR. In the paper's pipeline: Within the assay, amplification of reference gene primers was used to estimate how many nucleated cells each sample contained. To quantify the absolute abundance of each unique TCRbeta CDR3 rearrangement, sequence reads were collapsed and filtered. For each sample, productive Simpson clonality was calculated as the square root of Simpson's diversity index across productive rearrangements. Drawn from immuneACCESS, this table holds only the in-frame rearrangements with V and J called that TCRdb kept. Clones are partly lost; checked studies trace under half to an unresolved V gene and leave the rest unexplained. V and J calls and clone size come straight from that table; D and trimming were deduced from the DNA. This sample is represented by approximately 290,000 clones; around 90% of them were singletons. The leading ten clones occupy about 2% of the sample.

The sample comes from a study of blood T cell repertoires in COVID-19 (dated by TCRdb to about 2020). Context from the whole study: Samples covering the acute and convalescent phases of COVID-19 were provided by collaborators in the United States, Italy and Spain. The material from the prospective study consisted of cDNA or gDNA derived from T cells, B-cell-depleted T cells, or PBMCs. Deeply sampled blood TCRbeta repertoires from subjects exposed to, actively infected with, or recovered from COVID-19 were included in the dataset. The repertoires were released in a freely available public database meant as a resource for research on the immune response to SARS-CoV-2. Samples were obtained from the ongoing ImmuneRACE study (first 160 participants) and from 1,000 to 1,500 subjects provided by 6 global collaborators. The sample metadata nearly always contained a de-identified subject ID, COVID-19 status, age in years and sex. Where available, HLA class I and class II types were obtained from metadata supplied by the sample provider rather than from assay-based typing.

What the research found in general, with its limitations: Clinical and demographic metadata were provided uncurated, with the amount varying by source and participant.

The specimen sequenced was peripheral blood. The origin of this receptor is a man aged 18 to 29 with active or convalescent COVID-19. Here the chain combines TRBV28 and TRBJ2-6; TRBD1 is possibly the D segment (5 matching bases). The nucleotides are TGTGCCAGCAGTCTCCCCGGACATGCGGCTGGGGCCAACGTCCTGACTTTC. Its product reads: CASSLPGHAAGANVLTF.